This is a list of T cell receptor beta chains from one sample in a study of blood T cell repertoires in COVID-19. Measured with immunoSEQ multiplex PCR; TCRdb has only the in-frame clones, and not every one. The sample yields over 150,000 clones, 76% seen once. Sequences were obtained from peripheral blood. Every receptor here comes from a woman aged 80 or over with acute or convalescent COVID-19. CDR3s include the opening cysteine and the closing phenylalanine or tryptophan. D genes are given only for firm matches. Some rows have no size entry. The others give once, few or many, or a class for an expanded clone.

D	size	J	V	length	CDR3	DNA
TRBD2	once	TRBJ2-7	TRBV3-1/TRBV3-2	14	CASSHASGLYEQYF	TGTGCCAGCAGCCACGCTAGCGGTCTTTACGAGCAGTACTTC
TRBD1	.	TRBJ1-4	TRBV19	14	CASGYRDRREKLFF	TGTGCCAGTGGATACCGGGACAGGCGAGAAAAACTGTTTTTT
.	.	TRBJ1-3	TRBV6-2/TRBV6-3	15	CASSHYDSTGNTIYF	TGTGCCAGCAGCCACTATGACAGTACTGGAAACACCATATATTTT
TRBD2	.	TRBJ2-1	TRBV9	18	CASSVGRGLAGRIDEQFF	TGTGCCAGCAGCGTAGGCCGGGGACTAGCGGGACGCATTGATGAGCAGTTCTTC
.	.	TRBJ1-2	TRBV2	15	CASSLWAGDNYGYTF	TGTGCCAGCAGCCTCTGGGCAGGGGACAACTATGGCTACACCTTC
TRBD2	.	TRBJ2-1	TRBV3-1/TRBV3-2	16	CASSQPLSGRHNEQFF	TGTGCCAGCAGCCAACCCCTTAGCGGGAGACACAATGAGCAGTTCTTC
TRBD1	.	TRBJ1-1	TRBV5-1	15	CASSATGTANTEAFF	TGCGCCAGCAGCGCGACCGGGACAGCGAACACTGAAGCTTTCTTT
TRBD2	.	TRBJ2-2	TRBV11-2	18	CASRRLGLAGGLTGELFF	TGTGCCAGCAGGCGTCTCGGTCTAGCGGGAGGTCTCACCGGGGAGCTGTTTTTT
.	.	TRBJ1-1	TRBV6-6	12	CASSAQGLEAFF	TGTGCCAGCAGCGCACAGGGTCTGGAAGCTTTCTTT
TRBD1	.	TRBJ1-2	TRBV11-2	15	CASSFGQASYYGYTF	TGTGCCAGCAGCTTCGGACAGGCAAGTTACTATGGCTACACCTTC
.	once	TRBJ1-1	TRBV7-8	13	CASSSQKNTEAFF	TGTGCCAGCAGCTCCCAAAAGAACACTGAAGCTTTCTTT
.	.	TRBJ1-2	TRBV9	13	CASSRGANYGYTF	TGTGCCAGCTCGCGGGGTGCTAACTATGGCTACACCTTC
TRBD1	.	TRBJ1-3	TRBV11-3	15	CASSLDGTDGNTIYF	TGTGCCAGCAGCTTAGATGGGACAGATGGAAACACCATATATTTT
.	.	TRBJ1-4	TRBV27	16	CASSLGRAGGIVKLFF	TGTGCCAGCAGTCTGGGCAGGGCGGGCGGGATTGTAAAACTGTTTTTT
.	.	TRBJ1-5	TRBV12-3/TRBV12-4	13	CASRRHQNQPQHF	TGTGCCAGCAGACGACATCAAAATCAGCCCCAGCATTTT
.	once	TRBJ1-2	TRBV6-5	12	CASPGGLGGYTF	TGTGCCAGCCCCGGGGGACTAGGTGGCTACACCTTC
TRBD2	.	TRBJ2-1	TRBV7-2	15	CASRRHGSGGNEQFF	TGTGCCAGCAGGAGACACGGCTCGGGGGGCAATGAGCAGTTCTTC
.	.	TRBJ1-5	TRBV6-2/TRBV6-3	16	CASSSKIAARPAPQHF	TGTGCCAGCAGTAGCAAGATCGCGGCACGACCCGCTCCCCAGCATTTT
TRBD2	.	TRBJ2-3	TRBV10-2	18	CASSALGTSGRATDTQYF	TGCGCCAGCAGTGCACTAGGGACTAGCGGGAGGGCAACAGATACGCAGTATTTT
.	.	TRBJ2-7	TRBV6-5	12	CASEGVTYEQYF	TGTGCCAGCGAGGGGGTTACCTACGAGCAGTACTTC
.	.	TRBJ2-7	TRBV6-2/TRBV6-3	17	CASSYSIVQGQGPEQYF	TGTGCCAGCAGTTACTCGATAGTCCAGGGCCAGGGCCCCGAGCAGTACTTC
TRBD2	few	TRBJ2-2	TRBV4-2	16	CASSQDYGRDIGELFF	TGTGCCAGCAGCCAAGATTACGGGAGGGACATCGGGGAGCTGTTTTTT
.	once	TRBJ2-3	TRBV7-9	16	CASSRIGQTNADTQYF	TGTGCCAGCAGTCGAATTGGACAGACTAATGCAGATACGCAGTATTTT
TRBD1	once	TRBJ1-1	TRBV6-2/TRBV6-3	17	CASSIPGQGGSNTEAFF	TGTGCCAGCAGTATACCGGGACAGGGGGGATCAAACACTGAAGCTTTCTTT
.	.	TRBJ2-2	TRBV5-1	14	CASSLSRDTGELFF	TGCGCCAGCAGCTTGAGTCGAGACACCGGGGAGCTGTTTTTT
.	.	TRBJ1-5	TRBV19	14	CASSIGDSNQPQHF	TGTGCCAGTAGTATCGGAGACAGCAATCAGCCCCAGCATTTT
TRBD1	.	TRBJ2-5	TRBV11-2	17	CASSLPASGTGQETQYF	TGTGCCAGCAGCTTACCTGCCTCCGGGACAGGTCAAGAGACCCAGTACTTC
.	.	TRBJ2-1	TRBV10-3	13	CAISDAGYNEQFF	TGTGCCATCAGTGATGCCGGCTACAATGAGCAGTTCTTC
TRBD1	.	TRBJ1-1	TRBV5-1	14	CASSPTQGGLEAFF	TGCGCCAGCAGCCCAACCCAGGGGGGCCTAGAAGCTTTCTTT
.	.	TRBJ1-6	TRBV7-9	15	CASSLNNRDNSPLHF	TGTGCCAGCAGCTTAAATAACAGGGATAATTCACCCCTCCACTTT
.	.	TRBJ1-3	TRBV19	16	CASSTAGIGSGNTIYF	TGTGCCAGTAGTACTGCAGGGATCGGCTCTGGAAACACCATATATTTT
TRBD1	few	TRBJ1-4	TRBV18	13	CASSGQGNEKLFF	TGTGCCAGCTCCGGACAGGGTAATGAAAAACTGTTTTTT
.	.	TRBJ2-3	TRBV7-2	14	CASSPRLGSDTQYF	TGTGCCAGCAGCCCCAGACTTGGTTCAGATACGCAGTATTTT
.	once	TRBJ1-6	TRBV12-3/TRBV12-4	13	CASSFAGESPLHF	TGTGCCAGCAGTTTTGCAGGGGAATCACCCCTCCACTTT
.	.	TRBJ2-3	TRBV7-8	15	CASSSNPAGSDTQYF	TGTGCCAGCAGTTCTAACCCTGCAGGTTCAGATACGCAGTATTTT
.	few	TRBJ2-1	TRBV11-2	14	CASSLGLPGNEQFF	TGTGCCAGCAGCTTAGGCCTGCCAGGCAATGAGCAGTTCTTC
TRBD1	.	TRBJ2-2	TRBV5-1	16	CASSATGTGGSGELFF	TGCGCCAGCAGCGCCACCGGGACAGGGGGGTCCGGGGAGCTGTTTTTT
TRBD1	.	TRBJ1-1	TRBV20-1	11	CSADRATEAFF	TGCAGTGCGGACAGGGCCACTGAAGCTTTCTTT
.	.	TRBJ1-6	TRBV5-1	15	CASSPGQHYNSPLHF	TGCGCCAGCAGCCCCGGACAGCATTATAATTCACCCCTCCACTTT
.	.	TRBJ2-5	TRBV12-5	14	CASANPNSQETQYF	TGTGCTAGTGCCAACCCCAACAGCCAAGAGACCCAGTACTTC
TRBD2	.	TRBJ2-3	TRBV2	15	CASVRQGLPTDTQYF	TGTGCCAGCGTCCGTCAGGGACTACCTACAGATACGCAGTATTTT
.	few	TRBJ1-1	TRBV18	13	CASSPSVNTEAFF	TGTGCCAGCTCACCATCCGTGAACACTGAAGCTTTCTTT
.	.	TRBJ1-2	TRBV14	13	CASSMAQGDGYTF	TGTGCCAGCAGTATGGCACAGGGAGATGGCTACACCTTC
.	.	TRBJ2-3	TRBV2	14	CASSLTRRTDTQYF	TGTGCCAGCAGCCTGACTAGAAGAACAGATACGCAGTATTTT
.	.	TRBJ2-1	TRBV7-7	15	CASSVGRAPTNEQFF	TGTGCCAGCAGCGTGGGGCGAGCCCCCACCAATGAGCAGTTCTTC
TRBD1	.	TRBJ1-3	TRBV30	14	CAWDRVSSGNTIYF	TGTGCCTGGGACAGGGTTAGCTCTGGAAACACCATATATTTT